This T cell receptor (beta chain) was profiled in a study of T cell responses to AZD1222 COVID-19 vaccine. The CDR3 loop spans 12 amino acids. Looked up from germline, CDR1 is MDHEN and CDR2 is SYDVKM. V was shortened by 3 bases and J by 6 bases, with 6 bases between the two germline ends. This clone has only a few counts. Sequencing was performed with immunoSEQ multiplex PCR; in TCRdb, only in-frame clones are kept and a portion is missing. The data show about 55,000 clones, with 70% to 90% seen just once and around 4% held by the top ten. The chain is built from TRBV28 and TRBJ2-1; no clear D. The input for sequencing was peripheral blood, taken on day 0 of AZD1222 vaccination. The TCR originated in an adult in good health. The DNA for the CDR3 is TGTGCCAGCAGTTTCGTAGTCAATGAGCAGTTCTTC. Translation gives CASSFVVNEQFF.